The rows below give T cell receptor beta chains drawn from one sample of a study of T cell changes during pregnancy in multiple sclerosis. TCRdb's copy holds only in-frame clones and misses some; the assay was immunoSEQ multiplex PCR. The sample contains roughly 80,000 clones, 93% of which appear only once. Sequencing used peripheral blood, obtained after pregnancy. The receptors stem from a female donor in good health, enrolled as a control in a pregnancy study. Each CDR3 is given with its conserved first and last residue. The order of the fields is D gene, clone size, V gene, J gene, CDR3 DNA, CDR3 protein. D genes are given only for firm matches. The size entry is marked missing in some rows and otherwise reads once, few, many or a size class.

TRBD1	NA	TRBV28	TRBJ2-5	TGTGCCAGCAGTTTACGTAGGCAGGGGGATCGGACCCAGTACTTC	CASSLRRQGDRTQYF
NA	NA	TRBV5-4	TRBJ1-2	TGTGCCAGCAGCCCCATTCATCGGGGAGGGCGTGGCTACACCTTC	CASSPIHRGGRGYTF
NA	NA	TRBV29-1	TRBJ2-7	TGCAGCGTTGAAACCAGGGATTACGAGCAGTACTTC	CSVETRDYEQYF
NA	NA	TRBV12-5	TRBJ2-7	TGTGCTAGTGGTTTAGACCGGGTCTACGAGCAGTACTTC	CASGLDRVYEQYF
NA	NA	TRBV27	TRBJ1-1	TGTGCCAGCAGTTTATCTTGGGCCACGAACACTGAAGCTTTCTTT	CASSLSWATNTEAFF
NA	NA	TRBV7-9	TRBJ2-1	TGTGCCAGCAGCCCCGTTCTGGGGCACAATGAGCAGTTCTTC	CASSPVLGHNEQFF
TRBD2	NA	TRBV4-3	TRBJ2-7	TGCGCCAGCAGCCCCCGCCCGCGGGGAGGGTACGAGCAGTACTTC	CASSPRPRGGYEQYF
NA	NA	TRBV29-1	TRBJ2-1	TGCAGCGTTGAAGAACTTTTGGATGAGCAGTTCTTC	CSVEELLDEQFF
TRBD1	NA	TRBV27	TRBJ2-4	TGTGCCAGTATGGGGACAGCTCTAGCCAAAAACATTCAGTACTTC	CASMGTALAKNIQYF
NA	once	TRBV28	TRBJ2-2	TGTGCCACCAAGGCAGGGGCCATTACCGGGGAGCTGTTTTTT	CATKAGAITGELFF
TRBD1	NA	TRBV30	TRBJ1-3	TGTGCCTGTATGACAGGGGCTGGAAACACCATATATTTT	CACMTGAGNTIYF
TRBD1	NA	TRBV5-1	TRBJ1-4	TGCGCCAGCAGCTTGGGGGACAGAACTAATGAAAAACTGTTTTTT	CASSLGDRTNEKLFF
NA	NA	TRBV19	TRBJ2-7	TGTGCCAGTAGTATTGAAGGGGCCCGCTACGAGCAGTACTTC	CASSIEGARYEQYF
NA	NA	TRBV6-5	TRBJ2-7	TGTGCCAGCAAACTACCGCCTCCATCCTACGAGCAGTACTTC	CASKLPPPSYEQYF
TRBD1	NA	TRBV11-3	TRBJ2-1	TGTGCCAGCAGCGGGGGCAGGGGGAATGAGCAGTTCTTC	CASSGGRGNEQFF
NA	NA	TRBV28	TRBJ2-7	TGTGCCAGCACCCCGAGGAAACTCGGATCCTACGAGCAGTACTTC	CASTPRKLGSYEQYF
NA	NA	TRBV27	TRBJ2-1	TGTGCCAGCAGTTTTGGGCGCAGAGTTCATGAGCAGTTCTTC	CASSFGRRVHEQFF
NA	NA	TRBV2	TRBJ1-2	TGTGCCAGCAGGGAGACACAGGGATTAGATAATGGCTACACCTTC	CASRETQGLDNGYTF
NA	NA	TRBV19	TRBJ2-7	TGTGTCAGTAGCATCCCGGAGCGGAATTTCTACGAGCAGTACTTC	CVSSIPERNFYEQYF
NA	NA	TRBV4-2	TRBJ2-1	TGTGCCAGCCCCCAAGCCAGGGGCAATGAGCAGTTCTTC	CASPQARGNEQFF
TRBD1	NA	TRBV4-3	TRBJ2-3	TGCGCCAGCAGCCGACAAGCCGGACAGGGGTTTACAGATACGCAGTATTTT	CASSRQAGQGFTDTQYF
TRBD1	NA	TRBV19	TRBJ2-2	TGTGCCAGTAAGGACAGGACGAACACCGGGGAGCTGTTTTTT	CASKDRTNTGELFF
NA	NA	TRBV7-3	TRBJ2-1	TGTGCCAGCAGCACGGACGGGAGCTCCTACAATGAGCAGTTCTTC	CASSTDGSSYNEQFF